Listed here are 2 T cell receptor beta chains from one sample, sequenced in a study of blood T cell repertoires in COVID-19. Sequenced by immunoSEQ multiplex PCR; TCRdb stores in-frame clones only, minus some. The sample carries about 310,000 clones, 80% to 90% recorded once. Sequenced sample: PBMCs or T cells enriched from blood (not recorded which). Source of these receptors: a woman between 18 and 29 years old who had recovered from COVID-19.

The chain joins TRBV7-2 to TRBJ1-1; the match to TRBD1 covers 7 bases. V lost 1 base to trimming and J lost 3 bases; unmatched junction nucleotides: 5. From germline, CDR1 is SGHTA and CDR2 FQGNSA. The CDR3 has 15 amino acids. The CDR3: CASSLGQGVYTEAFF. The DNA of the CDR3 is TGTGCCAGCAGCTTAGGTCAGGGGGTGTACACTGAAGCTTTCTTT.

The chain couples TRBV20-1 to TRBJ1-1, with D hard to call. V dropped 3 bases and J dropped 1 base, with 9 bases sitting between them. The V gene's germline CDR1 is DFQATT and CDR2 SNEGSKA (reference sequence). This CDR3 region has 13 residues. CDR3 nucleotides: TGCAGTGCTAGTTCGGGTCCGAACACTGAAGCTTTCTTT. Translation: CSASSGPNTEAFF.